Given below is one T cell receptor beta chain in context. V shed 7 bases and J 4 bases; nucleotides not matched to a gene: 13. The germline V gene has CDR1 SQVTM and CDR2 ANQGSEA. CDR3 length: 16 residues. One entry per CDR3 protein results from TCRdb running MiXCR on the RT-PCR reads. This table holds more than 450,000 distinct CDR3 sequences, approximately 10% found once. The source of the sample is a study of response to subunit inactivated influenza vaccine. This sample was shared with a second study, whose subject was T cells expressing NK-cell markers. That work adds: Template switching by 5'RACE with UMIs generated the TCR beta cDNA.

The gene calls are TRBV29-1 and TRBJ2-1, with TRBD2 matching over 10 bases. The source material was PBMCs from blood, sampled on the day of vaccination. The sequence derives from a middle-aged man who received an inactivated influenza vaccine. The CDR3 reads CSAAEREGWSYNEQFF. The CDR3 coding sequence is TGCAGCGCGGCGGAGCGGGAGGGTTGGTCATACAATGAGCAGTTCTTC.